One sample yielded the 15 T cell receptor beta chains listed below, sequenced in a study of shared clonotypes between healthy human individuals. Here immunoSEQ multiplex PCR was the method, and the copy in TCRdb shows in-frame clones only, minus some. The table includes approximately 700,000 clones, about 80% detected once. Sequenced material: memory CD4+ T cells sorted from blood. Subset meaning: CD45RA-negative fraction. The receptors were gathered from a woman aged 25-40 years in good health.

This chain uses TRBV27 with TRBJ2-7, with 7 positions matching TRBD2. V gave up 2 bases and J gave up 3 bases; unmatched junction bases: 10. The CDR3 consists of 16 residues. Germline V gene data show CDR1 as MNHEY and CDR2 as SMNVEV (reference sequence). The DNA of the CDR3 is TGTGCCAGCAGTTTACGGCGGGGGACCGTCCTCTACGAGCAGTACTTC. Protein product: CASSLRRGTVLYEQYF.

The chain has TRBV19 and TRBJ2-4, with TRBD1 identical over 11 bases. The V and J ends lost 6 bases and 0 bases, in that order; junction bases with no gene match: 13. The CDR3 length is 19 residues. Germline V gene data show CDR1 as LNHDA and CDR2 as SQIVND (reference sequence). CDR3 residues: CASSLRDRGGGLAKNIQYF. In DNA, the CDR3 is TGTGCCAGTAGCCTAAGGGACAGGGGGGGTGGATTAGCCAAAAACATTCAGTACTTC.

The chain employs TRBV28 and TRBJ1-1; D ambiguous. CDR3 length: 12 amino acids. Trimming removed 6 bases at V and 3 bases at J, with 8 bases between. Germline loops: CDR1 MDHEN, CDR2 SYDVKM. In nucleotides, the CDR3 is TGTGCCAGCAGGTTGCCGGACACTGAAGCTTTCTTT. This gives the protein CASRLPDTEAFF.

This chain links TRBV7-2 with TRBJ2-7, with TRBD1 as a possible D gene (5 bases). Germline values: CDR1 SGHTA, CDR2 FQGNSA. Trimming stripped 1 base from V and 6 bases from J, with 7 bases between. The CDR3 is 12 residues long. In DNA, the CDR3 is TGTGCCAGCAGCTTAGGACAGTCCGAGCAGTACTTC. This encodes CASSLGQSEQYF.

The V and J genes are TRBV28 and TRBJ2-5; D is undetermined. Trimming shortened V by 5 bases and J by 4 bases, and 11 bases separated the two germline ends. This CDR3 has 13 residues. The germline CDR1 and CDR2 sequences are MDHEN and SYDVKM. The DNA of the CDR3 is TGTGCCAGCAGTCCCCCAGCGCTAGAGACCCAGTACTTC. This codes for CASSPPALETQYF.

The rearrangement joins TRBV7-3 to TRBJ2-1; possible D gene TRBD2, 5 bases. CDR3 length: 14 residues. V lost 5 bases to trimming and J lost 4 bases, with 12 bases between them. Germline V gene lookup returns CDR1 SGHTA and CDR2 FQGTGA. CDR3 DNA sequence: TGTGCCAGCAGCCCCGGACTGGATTACAATGAGCAGTTCTTC. It is translated as CASSPGLDYNEQFF.

This clone has a handful of counts. This sequence joins TRBV5-1 and TRBJ1-1, with D possibly TRBD1 on 5 matching bases. Germline loops: CDR1 SGHRS, CDR2 YFSETQ. Trimming shortened V by 1 base and J by 4 bases, and 14 bases separated the two germline ends. The CDR3 runs to 15 residues. The CDR3 DNA reads TGCGCCAGCAGCTTGATGGGGGAAGGAGGCACTGAAGCTTTCTTT. Translation: CASSLMGEGGTEAFF.

The genes are TRBV11-2 and TRBJ1-2; 9 bases fit TRBD1. The CDR3 is 16 residues long. In germline, CDR1 is SGHAT, CDR2 FQNNGV. The ends lost 5 bases at V and 3 bases at J; junction bases unmatched: 10. CDR3 sequence reads: CASSRNRGRVDYGYTF. The CDR3, as DNA: TGTGCCAGCAGCCGGAACAGGGGGCGCGTGGACTATGGCTACACCTTC.

The CDR3 DNA sequence: TGTGCCAGCAGTTTAAGAGGCGGGTATGGCTACACCTTC. Encoded protein: CASSLRGGYGYTF. V and J are TRBV28 and TRBJ1-2; no clear D. Germline CDR1 and CDR2: MDHEN and SYDVKM. Trimming left V 2 bases short and J 5 bases short, with 9 bases between. This CDR3 has 13 amino acids.

This clone was picked up a small number of times. This chain connects TRBV7-7 to TRBJ2-7, with a weak D call TRBD1 (6 bases). Trimming took off 5 bases at V and 0 bases at J, with 14 bases between the two ends. The V gene's germline CDR1 is SSHAT and CDR2 FNYEAQ (reference sequence). This CDR3 is 15 amino acids long. DNA for the CDR3: TGTGCCAGCAGCGCCAAACAGGGCCCCTCCTACGAGCAGTACTTC. This encodes CASSAKQGPSYEQYF.

This sequence joins TRBV11-2 and TRBJ2-1, with D unclear. This CDR3 has 14 amino acids. Germline CDR1 SGHAT, CDR2 FQNNGV. Trimming shortened V by 3 bases and J by 4 bases, and 10 bases separated the two germline ends. The CDR3 DNA reads as TGTGCCAGCAGCTTTAACGCCGGATACAATGAGCAGTTCTTC. It specifies CASSFNAGYNEQFF.

The V gene is TRBV7-2, the J gene TRBJ2-1; 14 nucleotides agree with TRBD2. The V gene's germline CDR1 is SGHTA and CDR2 FQGNSA. This CDR3 comprises 17 residues. The ends lost 5 bases at V and 12 bases at J; junction bases unmatched: 15. CDR3 sequence: CASSPKRTSGRNSGQFF. The CDR3 DNA is TGTGCCAGCAGCCCTAAACGGACTAGCGGGAGGAATTCGGGGCAGTTCTTC.

The rearrangement joins TRBV5-1 to TRBJ2-3; tentatively, D is TRBD2 (6 bases). This CDR3 contains 14 residues. Germline-derived CDR1 and CDR2 are SGHRS and YFSETQ. V was pared by 3 bases and J by 2 bases, with 10 bases between. The CDR3: CASSWDSSTDTQYF. In nucleotides, the CDR3 is TGCGCCAGCAGCTGGGACTCTTCCACAGATACGCAGTATTTT.

The chain employs TRBV30 and TRBJ2-2; 9 bases match TRBD1. This CDR3 contains 15 residues. Trimming removed 1 base from V and 3 bases from J; junction bases left unmatched: 3. Germline lookup yields CDR1 GTSNPN and CDR2 SVGIG (reference sequence). The CDR3, as DNA: TGTGCCTGGAGTGCCGGACAGGGGTACACCGGGGAGCTGTTTTTT. It specifies CAWSAGQGYTGELFF.

The sample holds a few counts of this clone. J is TRBJ2-5 and V is TRBV11-2; D is uncertain. The germline CDR1 and CDR2 sequences are SGHAT and FQNNGV. V shed 5 bases and J shed 2 bases, with 18 bases lying between them. The CDR3 sequence is 16 residues long. CDR3 DNA: TGTGCCAGCAGCGGAACAATTGGCACCCTACAAGAGACCCAGTACTTC. Protein sequence: CASSGTIGTLQETQYF.